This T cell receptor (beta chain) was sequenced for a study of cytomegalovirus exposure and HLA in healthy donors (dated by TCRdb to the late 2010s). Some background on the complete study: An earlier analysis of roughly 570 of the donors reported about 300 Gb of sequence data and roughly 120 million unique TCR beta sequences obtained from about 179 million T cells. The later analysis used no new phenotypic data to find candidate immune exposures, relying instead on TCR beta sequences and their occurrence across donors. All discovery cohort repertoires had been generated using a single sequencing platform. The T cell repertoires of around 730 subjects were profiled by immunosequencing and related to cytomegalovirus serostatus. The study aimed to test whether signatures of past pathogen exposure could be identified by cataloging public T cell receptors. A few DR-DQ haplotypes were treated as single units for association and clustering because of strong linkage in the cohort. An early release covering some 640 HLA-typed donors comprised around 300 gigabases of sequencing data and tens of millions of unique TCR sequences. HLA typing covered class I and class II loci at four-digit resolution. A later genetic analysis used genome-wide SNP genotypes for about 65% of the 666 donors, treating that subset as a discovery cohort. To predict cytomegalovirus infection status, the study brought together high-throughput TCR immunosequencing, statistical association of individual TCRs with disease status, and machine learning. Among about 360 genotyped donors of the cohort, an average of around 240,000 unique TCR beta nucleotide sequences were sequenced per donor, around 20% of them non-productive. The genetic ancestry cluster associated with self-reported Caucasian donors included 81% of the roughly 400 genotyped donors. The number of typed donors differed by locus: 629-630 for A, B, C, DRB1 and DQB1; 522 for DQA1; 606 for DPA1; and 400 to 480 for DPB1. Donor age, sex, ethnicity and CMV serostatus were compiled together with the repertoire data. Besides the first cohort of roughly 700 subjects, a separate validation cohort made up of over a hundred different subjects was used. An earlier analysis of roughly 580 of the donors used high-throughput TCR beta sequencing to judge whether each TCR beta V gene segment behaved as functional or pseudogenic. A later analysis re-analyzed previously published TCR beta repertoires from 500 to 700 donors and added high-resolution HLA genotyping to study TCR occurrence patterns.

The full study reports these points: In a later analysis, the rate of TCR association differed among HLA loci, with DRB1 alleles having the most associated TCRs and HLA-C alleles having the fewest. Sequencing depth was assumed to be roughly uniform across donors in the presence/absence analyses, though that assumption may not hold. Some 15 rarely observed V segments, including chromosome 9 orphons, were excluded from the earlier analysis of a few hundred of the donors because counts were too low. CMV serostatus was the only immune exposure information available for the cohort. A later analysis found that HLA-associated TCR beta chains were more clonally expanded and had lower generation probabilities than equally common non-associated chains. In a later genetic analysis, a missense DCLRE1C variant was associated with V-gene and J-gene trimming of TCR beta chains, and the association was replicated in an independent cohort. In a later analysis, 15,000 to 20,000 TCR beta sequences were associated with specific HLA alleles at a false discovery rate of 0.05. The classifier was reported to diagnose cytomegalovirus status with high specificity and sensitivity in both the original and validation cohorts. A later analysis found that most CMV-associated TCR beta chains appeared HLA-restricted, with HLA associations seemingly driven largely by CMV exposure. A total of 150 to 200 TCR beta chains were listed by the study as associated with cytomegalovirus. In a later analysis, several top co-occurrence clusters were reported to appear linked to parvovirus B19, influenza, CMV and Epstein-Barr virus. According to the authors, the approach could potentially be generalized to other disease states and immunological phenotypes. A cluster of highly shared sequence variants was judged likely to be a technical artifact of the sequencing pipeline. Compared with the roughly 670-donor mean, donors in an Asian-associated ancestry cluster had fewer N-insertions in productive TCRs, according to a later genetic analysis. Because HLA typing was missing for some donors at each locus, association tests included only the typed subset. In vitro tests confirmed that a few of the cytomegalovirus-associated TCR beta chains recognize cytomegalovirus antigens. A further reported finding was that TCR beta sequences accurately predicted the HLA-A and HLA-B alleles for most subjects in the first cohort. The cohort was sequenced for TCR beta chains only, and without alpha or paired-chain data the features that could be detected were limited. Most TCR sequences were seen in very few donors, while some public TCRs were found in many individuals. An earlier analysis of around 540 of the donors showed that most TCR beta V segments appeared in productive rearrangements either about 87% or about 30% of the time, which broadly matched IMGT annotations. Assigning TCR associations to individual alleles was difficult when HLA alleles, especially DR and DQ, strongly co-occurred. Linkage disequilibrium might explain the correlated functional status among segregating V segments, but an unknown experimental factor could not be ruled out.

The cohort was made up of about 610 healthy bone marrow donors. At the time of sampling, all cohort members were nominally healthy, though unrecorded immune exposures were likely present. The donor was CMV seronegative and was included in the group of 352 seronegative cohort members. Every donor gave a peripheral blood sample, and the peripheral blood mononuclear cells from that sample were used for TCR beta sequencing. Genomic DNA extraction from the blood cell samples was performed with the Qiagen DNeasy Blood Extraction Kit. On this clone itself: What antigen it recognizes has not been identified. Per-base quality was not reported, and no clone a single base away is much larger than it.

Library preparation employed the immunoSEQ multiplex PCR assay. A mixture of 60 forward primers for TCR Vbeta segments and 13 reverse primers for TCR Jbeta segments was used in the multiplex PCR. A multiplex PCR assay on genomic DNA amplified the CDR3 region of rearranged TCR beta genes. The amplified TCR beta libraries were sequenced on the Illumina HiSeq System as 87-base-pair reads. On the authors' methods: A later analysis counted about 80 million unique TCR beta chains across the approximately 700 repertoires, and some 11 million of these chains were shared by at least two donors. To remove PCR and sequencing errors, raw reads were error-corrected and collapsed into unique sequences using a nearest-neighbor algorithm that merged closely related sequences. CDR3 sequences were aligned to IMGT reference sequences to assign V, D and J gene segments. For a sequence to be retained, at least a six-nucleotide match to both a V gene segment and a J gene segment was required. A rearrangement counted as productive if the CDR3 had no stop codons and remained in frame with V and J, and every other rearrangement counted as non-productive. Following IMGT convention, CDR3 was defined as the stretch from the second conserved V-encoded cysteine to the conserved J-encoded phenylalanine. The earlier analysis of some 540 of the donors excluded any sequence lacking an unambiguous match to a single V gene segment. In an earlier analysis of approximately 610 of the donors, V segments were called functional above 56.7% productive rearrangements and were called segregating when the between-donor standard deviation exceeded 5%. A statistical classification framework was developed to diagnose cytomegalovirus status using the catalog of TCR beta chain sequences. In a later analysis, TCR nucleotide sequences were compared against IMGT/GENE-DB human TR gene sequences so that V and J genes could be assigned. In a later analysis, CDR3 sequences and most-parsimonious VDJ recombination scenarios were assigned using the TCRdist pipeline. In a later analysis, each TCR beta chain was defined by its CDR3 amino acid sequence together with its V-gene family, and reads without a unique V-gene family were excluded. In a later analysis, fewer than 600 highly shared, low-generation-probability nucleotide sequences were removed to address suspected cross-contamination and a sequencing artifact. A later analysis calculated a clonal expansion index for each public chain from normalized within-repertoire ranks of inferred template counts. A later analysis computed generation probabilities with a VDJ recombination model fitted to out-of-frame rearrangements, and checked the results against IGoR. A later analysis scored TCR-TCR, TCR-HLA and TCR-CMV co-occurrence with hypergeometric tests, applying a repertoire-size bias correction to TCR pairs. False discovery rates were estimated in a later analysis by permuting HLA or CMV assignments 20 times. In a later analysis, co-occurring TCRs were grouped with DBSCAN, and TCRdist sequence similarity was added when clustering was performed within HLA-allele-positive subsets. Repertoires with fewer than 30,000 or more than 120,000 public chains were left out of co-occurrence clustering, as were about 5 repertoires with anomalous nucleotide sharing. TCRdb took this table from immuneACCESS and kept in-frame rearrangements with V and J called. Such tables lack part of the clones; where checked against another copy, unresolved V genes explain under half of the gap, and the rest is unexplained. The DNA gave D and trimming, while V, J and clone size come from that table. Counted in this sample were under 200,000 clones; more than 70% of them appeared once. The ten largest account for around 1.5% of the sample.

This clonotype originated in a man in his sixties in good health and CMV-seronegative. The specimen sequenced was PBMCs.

Here the CDR3 is given as CSVVGRSYNEQFF. The bases are TGCAGCGTTGTGGGGAGGTCCTACAATGAGCAGTTCTTC. In this chain, TRBV29-1 is recombined with TRBJ2-1; 6 matching bases give a weak D call of TRBD2. The junction shows trimming of 4 bases on V and 1 base on J, plus 8 bases between the germline ends. The germline V gene gives CDR1 as SQVTM and CDR2 as ANQGSEA. Counted from cysteine to phenylalanine, this CDR3 has 13 amino acids. This entry keeps only the CDR3 DNA: 39 bases, framed from base 1.